The sequence of this T cell receptor beta chain was determined in a study of cytomegalovirus exposure and HLA in healthy donors. Sequencing used immunoSEQ multiplex PCR; TCRdb keeps in-frame clones, though not all of them. The sample records 150,000 to 200,000 clones, 75% to 90% being singletons. Germline V gives CDR1 SEHNR, CDR2 FQNEAQ (reference sequence). The V gene lost 3 bases and the J gene lost 6 bases, with 17 bases spanning the gap. The CDR3 covers 15 residues. Input material: PBMCs. The V call is TRBV7-9, the J call TRBJ1-2; D remains ambiguous. The sequence was collected from a man aged 18 to 29 in good health and CMV-seropositive. The CDR3 here is CASSFLTRGKDGYTF. DNA of the CDR3: TGTGCCAGCAGCTTTCTCACACGGGGTAAGGATGGCTACACCTTC.